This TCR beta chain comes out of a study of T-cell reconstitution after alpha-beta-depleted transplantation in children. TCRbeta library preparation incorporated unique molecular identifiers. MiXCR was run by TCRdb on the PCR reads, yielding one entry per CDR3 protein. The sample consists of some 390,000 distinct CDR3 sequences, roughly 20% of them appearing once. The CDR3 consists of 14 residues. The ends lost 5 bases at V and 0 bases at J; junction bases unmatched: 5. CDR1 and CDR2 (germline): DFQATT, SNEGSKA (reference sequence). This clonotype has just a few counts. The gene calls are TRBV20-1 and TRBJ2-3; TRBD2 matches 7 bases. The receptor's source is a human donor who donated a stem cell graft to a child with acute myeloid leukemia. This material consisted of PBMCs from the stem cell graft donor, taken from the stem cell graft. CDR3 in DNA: TGCAGTGCTGGGGGGGAGTATAGCACAGATACGCAGTATTTT. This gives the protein CSAGGEYSTDTQYF.